Given below is one TCR beta chain in context. The antigen remains unidentified. This sample stems from a study of PD-1 blockade in mismatch repair-deficient tumors. Per germline, CDR1 WSHSY and CDR2 SAAADI. With 2 bases removed from V and 5 bases from J, the gap between germline ends came to 10 bases. The CDR3 extends over 13 amino acids. Data came from immunoSEQ multiplex PCR; TCRdb stores just in-frame clones and leaves some out. The sample contains some 100,000 clones, 82% of which appear only once. General study points: After pembrolizumab, tumor-resident clones rose rapidly, then generally contracted before radiologic responses.

The material sequenced was peripheral blood, taken roughly 35 weeks after starting pembrolizumab. The gene calls are TRBV10-2 and TRBJ2-7; D gene uncertain. This TCR came from an adult with mismatch repair-deficient cancer. The CDR3 DNA is TGCGCCAGCAGTGAGCTATTGGTAGACGAGCAGTACTTC. Translation: CASSELLVDEQYF.